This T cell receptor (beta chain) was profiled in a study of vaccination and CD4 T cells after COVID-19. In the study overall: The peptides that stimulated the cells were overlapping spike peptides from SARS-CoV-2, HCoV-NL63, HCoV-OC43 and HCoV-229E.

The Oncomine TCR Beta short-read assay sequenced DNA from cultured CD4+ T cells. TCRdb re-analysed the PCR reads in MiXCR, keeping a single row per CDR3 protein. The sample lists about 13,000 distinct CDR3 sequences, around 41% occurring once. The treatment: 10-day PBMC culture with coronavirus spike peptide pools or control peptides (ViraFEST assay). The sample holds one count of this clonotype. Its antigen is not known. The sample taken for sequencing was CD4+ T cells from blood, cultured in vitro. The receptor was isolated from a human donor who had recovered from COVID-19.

The CDR3 reads CATSDAQGRVPPGELFF. The CDR3 DNA follows: TGTGCCACCAGTGATGCGCAGGGGAGAGTCCCACCCGGGGAGCTGTTTTTT. The chain carries TRBV24-1 and TRBJ2-2; tentative D call: TRBD1 (6 bases). There are 17 residues in the CDR3. Trimming left V 3 bases short and J 6 bases short, with 19 bases between. CDR1 and CDR2 from the germline V gene are KGHDR and SFDVKD.